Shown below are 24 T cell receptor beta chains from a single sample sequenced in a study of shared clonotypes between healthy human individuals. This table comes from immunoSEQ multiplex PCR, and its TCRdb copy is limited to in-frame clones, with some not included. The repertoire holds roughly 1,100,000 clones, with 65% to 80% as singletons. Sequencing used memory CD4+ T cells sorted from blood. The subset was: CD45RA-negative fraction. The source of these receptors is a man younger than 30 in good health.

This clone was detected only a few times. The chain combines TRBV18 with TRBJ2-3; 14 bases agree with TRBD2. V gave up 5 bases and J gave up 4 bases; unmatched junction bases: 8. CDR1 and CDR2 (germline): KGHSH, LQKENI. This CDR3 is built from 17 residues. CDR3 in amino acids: CASSTGTSGSGSDTQYF. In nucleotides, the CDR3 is TGTGCCAGCTCAACGGGGACTAGCGGGAGCGGCTCAGATACGCAGTATTTT.

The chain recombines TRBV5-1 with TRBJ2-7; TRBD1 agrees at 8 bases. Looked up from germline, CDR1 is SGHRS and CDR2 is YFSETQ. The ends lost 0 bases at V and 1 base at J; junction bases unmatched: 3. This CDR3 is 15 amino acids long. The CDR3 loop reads CASSLGQGASYEQYF. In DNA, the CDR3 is TGCGCCAGCAGCTTGGGGCAGGGGGCTTCCTACGAGCAGTACTTC.

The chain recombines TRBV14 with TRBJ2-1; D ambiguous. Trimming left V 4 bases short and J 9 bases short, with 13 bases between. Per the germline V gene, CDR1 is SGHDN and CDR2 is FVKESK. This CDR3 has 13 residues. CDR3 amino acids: CASSPSRVTEQFF. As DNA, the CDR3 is TGTGCCAGCAGCCCGTCCCGGGTCACTGAGCAGTTCTTC. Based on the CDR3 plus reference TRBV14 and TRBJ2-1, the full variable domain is EAGVTQFPSHSVIEKGQTVTLRCDPISGHDNLYWYRRVMGKEIKFLLHFVKESKQDESGMPNNRFLAERTGGTYSTLKVQPAELEDSGVYFCASSPSRVTEQFFGPGTRLTVL.

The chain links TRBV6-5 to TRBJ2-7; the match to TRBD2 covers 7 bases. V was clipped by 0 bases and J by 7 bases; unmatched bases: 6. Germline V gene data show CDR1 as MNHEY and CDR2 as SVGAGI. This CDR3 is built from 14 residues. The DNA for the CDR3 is TGTGCCAGCAGTTACTCGGGCGGGAGTGGTGAGCAGTACTTC. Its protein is CASSYSGGSGEQYF.

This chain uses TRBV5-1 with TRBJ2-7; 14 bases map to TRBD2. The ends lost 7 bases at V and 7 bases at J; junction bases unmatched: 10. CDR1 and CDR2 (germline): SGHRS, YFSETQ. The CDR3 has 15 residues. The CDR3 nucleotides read TGCGCCAGCCGACCCGGGACTAGCGGGAGTTGGGAGCAGTACTTC. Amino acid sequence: CASRPGTSGSWEQYF. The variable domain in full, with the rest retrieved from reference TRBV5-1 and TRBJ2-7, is KAGVTQTPRYLIKTRGQQVTLSCSPISGHRSVSWYQQTPGQGLQFLFEYFSETQRNKGNFPGRFSGRQFSNSRSEMNVSTLELGDSALYLCASRPGTSGSWEQYFGPGTRLTVT.

CDR3 in DNA: TGTGCCAGCAGCTTAGACACTTACACTGAAGCTTTCTTT. It encodes CASSLDTYTEAFF. The gene calls are TRBV7-9 and TRBJ1-1; the D is unclear. V lost 1 base and J 3 bases, leaving 6 bases between the germline ends. CDR3 length: 13 amino acids. Germline CDR1 is SEHNR and CDR2 is FQNEAQ (reference sequence).

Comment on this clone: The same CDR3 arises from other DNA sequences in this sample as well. The CDR3 loop is CASSQDGGLAGTDTQYF. CDR3 nucleotide sequence: TGCGCCAGCAGCCAAGATGGGGGACTAGCCGGCACAGATACGCAGTATTTT. The rearrangement links TRBV4-3 to TRBJ2-3; 9 nucleotides align to TRBD2. Germline V gene sequence: CDR1 LGHNA, CDR2 YSLEER. Germline trimming cut 0 bases from V and 1 base from J; bases unmatched to any gene: 5. The CDR3 is made up of 17 amino acids.

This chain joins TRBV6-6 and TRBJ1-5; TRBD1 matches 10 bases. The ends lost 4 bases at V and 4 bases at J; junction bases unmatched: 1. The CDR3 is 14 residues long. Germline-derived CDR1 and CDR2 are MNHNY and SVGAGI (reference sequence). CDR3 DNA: TGTGCCAGCAGTTGGGACAGGGGAAATCAGCCCCAGCATTTT. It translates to CASSWDRGNQPQHF.

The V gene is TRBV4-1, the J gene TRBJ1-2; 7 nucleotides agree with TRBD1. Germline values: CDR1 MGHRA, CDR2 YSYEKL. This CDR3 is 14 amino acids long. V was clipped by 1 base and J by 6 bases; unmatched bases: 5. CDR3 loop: CASSQGRGYNGYTF. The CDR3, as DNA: TGCGCCAGCAGCCAAGGCAGGGGGTATAATGGCTACACCTTC.

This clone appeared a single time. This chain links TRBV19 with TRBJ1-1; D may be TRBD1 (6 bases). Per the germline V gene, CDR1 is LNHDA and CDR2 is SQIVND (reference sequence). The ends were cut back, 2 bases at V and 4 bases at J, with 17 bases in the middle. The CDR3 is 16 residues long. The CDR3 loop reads CASSIIPGALVTEAFF. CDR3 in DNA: TGTGCCAGTAGTATAATCCCAGGGGCGCTTGTCACTGAAGCTTTCTTT.

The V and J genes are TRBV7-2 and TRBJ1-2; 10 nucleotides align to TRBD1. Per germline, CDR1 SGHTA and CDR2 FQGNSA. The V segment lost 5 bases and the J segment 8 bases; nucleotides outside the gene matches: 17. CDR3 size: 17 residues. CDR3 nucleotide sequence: TGTGCCAGCAGCCCTTCTCCGGTTCGACAGGGGGCGTTAGGCTACACCTTC. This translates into CASSPSPVRQGALGYTF.

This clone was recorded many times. For the CDR3, the DNA is TGCGCCAGCAGCTTGGATCTAGCGGGGGGCTCCTACGAGCAGTACTTC. Encoded protein: CASSLDLAGGSYEQYF. The chain couples TRBV5-1 to TRBJ2-7, with 11 bases that match TRBD2. Germline V gives CDR1 SGHRS, CDR2 YFSETQ. With V trimmed by 0 bases and J by 0 bases, 2 bases remained unmatched. The length of the CDR3 is 16 residues. The complete variable domain, with remaining parts taken from reference TRBV5-1 and TRBJ2-7, reads KAGVTQTPRYLIKTRGQQVTLSCSPISGHRSVSWYQQTPGQGLQFLFEYFSETQRNKGNFPGRFSGRQFSNSRSEMNVSTLELGDSALYLCASSLDLAGGSYEQYFGPGTRLTVT.

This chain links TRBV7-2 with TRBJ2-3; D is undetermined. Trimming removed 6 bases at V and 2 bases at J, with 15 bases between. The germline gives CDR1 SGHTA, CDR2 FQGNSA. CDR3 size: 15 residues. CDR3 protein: CASRFRATVTDTQYF. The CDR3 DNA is TGTGCCAGCAGGTTTAGGGCTACTGTCACAGATACGCAGTATTTT.

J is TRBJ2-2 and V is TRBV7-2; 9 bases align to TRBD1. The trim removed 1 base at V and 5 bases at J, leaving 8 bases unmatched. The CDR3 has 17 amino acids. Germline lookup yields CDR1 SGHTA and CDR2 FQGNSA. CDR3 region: CASSLGWDRVRTGELFF. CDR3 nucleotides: TGTGCCAGCAGCTTAGGATGGGACAGGGTGAGAACCGGGGAGCTGTTTTTT.

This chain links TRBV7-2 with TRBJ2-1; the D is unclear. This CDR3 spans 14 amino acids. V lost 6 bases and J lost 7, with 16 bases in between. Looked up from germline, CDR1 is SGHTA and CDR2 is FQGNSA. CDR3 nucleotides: TGTGCCAGCAGTCTCCGGAATGGGGTAAATGAGCAGTTCTTC. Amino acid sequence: CASSLRNGVNEQFF.

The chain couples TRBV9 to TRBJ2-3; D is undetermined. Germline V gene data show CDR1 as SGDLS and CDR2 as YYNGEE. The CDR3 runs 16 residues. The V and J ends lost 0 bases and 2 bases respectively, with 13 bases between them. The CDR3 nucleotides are TGTGCCAGCAGCGTAGGGCTGTGGCGGACCACAGATACGCAGTATTTT. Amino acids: CASSVGLWRTTDTQYF.

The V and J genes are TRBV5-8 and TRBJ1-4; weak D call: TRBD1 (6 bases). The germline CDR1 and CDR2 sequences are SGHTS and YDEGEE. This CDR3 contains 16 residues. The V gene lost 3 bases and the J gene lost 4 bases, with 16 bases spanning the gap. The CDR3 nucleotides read TGTGCCAGCAGCTCCTTTAGGGGGGCCCTTAATGAAAAACTGTTTTTT. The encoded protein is CASSSFRGALNEKLFF.

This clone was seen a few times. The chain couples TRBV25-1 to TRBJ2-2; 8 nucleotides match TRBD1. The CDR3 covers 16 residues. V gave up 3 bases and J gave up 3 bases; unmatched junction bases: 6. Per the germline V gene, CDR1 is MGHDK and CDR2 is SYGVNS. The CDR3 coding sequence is TGTGCCAGCAGTGATGCGGCAGGGGGCGACACCGGGGAGCTGTTTTTT. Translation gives CASSDAAGGDTGELFF. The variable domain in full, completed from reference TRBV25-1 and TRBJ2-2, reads EADIYQTPRYLVIGTGKKITLECSQTMGHDKMYWYQQDPGMELHLIHYSYGVNSTEKGDLSSESTVSRIRTEHFPLTLESARPSHTSQYLCASSDAAGGDTGELFFGEGSRLTVL.

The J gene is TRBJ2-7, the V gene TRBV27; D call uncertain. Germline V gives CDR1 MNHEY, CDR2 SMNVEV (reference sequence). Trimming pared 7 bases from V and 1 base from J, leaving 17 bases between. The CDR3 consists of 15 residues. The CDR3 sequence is CASNPSYSRSYEQYF. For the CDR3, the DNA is TGTGCCAGCAACCCCTCTTACAGCAGATCCTACGAGCAGTACTTC.

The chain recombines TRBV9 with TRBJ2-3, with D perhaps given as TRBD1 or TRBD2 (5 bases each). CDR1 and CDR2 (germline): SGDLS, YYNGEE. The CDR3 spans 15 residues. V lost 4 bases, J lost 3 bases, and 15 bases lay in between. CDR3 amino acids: CASSPEGLGTDTQYF. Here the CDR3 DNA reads TGTGCCAGCAGCCCTGAGGGGTTGGGGACAGATACGCAGTATTTT.

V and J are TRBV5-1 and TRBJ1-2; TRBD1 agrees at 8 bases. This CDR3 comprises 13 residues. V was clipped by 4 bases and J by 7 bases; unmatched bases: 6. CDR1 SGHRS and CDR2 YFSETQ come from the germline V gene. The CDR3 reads CASSAGQDTGYTF. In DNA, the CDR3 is TGCGCCAGCAGCGCGGGACAGGACACTGGCTACACCTTC.

The CDR3 is CASSESLTSYNEQFF. CDR3 DNA: TGCGCCAGCAGTGAATCACTTACCTCCTACAATGAGCAGTTCTTC. The chain employs TRBV10-1 and TRBJ2-1; D remains unclear. The CDR3 runs to 15 residues. Germline loops: CDR1 WNHNN, CDR2 SYGVQD (reference sequence). V gave up 3 bases and J gave up 0 bases, with 9 bases separating them.

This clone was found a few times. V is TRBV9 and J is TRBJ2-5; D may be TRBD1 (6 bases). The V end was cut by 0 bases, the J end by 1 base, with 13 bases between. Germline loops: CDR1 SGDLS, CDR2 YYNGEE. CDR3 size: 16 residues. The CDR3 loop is CASSVGTGLGQETQYF. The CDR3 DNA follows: TGTGCCAGCAGCGTAGGAACAGGGTTGGGCCAAGAGACCCAGTACTTC.

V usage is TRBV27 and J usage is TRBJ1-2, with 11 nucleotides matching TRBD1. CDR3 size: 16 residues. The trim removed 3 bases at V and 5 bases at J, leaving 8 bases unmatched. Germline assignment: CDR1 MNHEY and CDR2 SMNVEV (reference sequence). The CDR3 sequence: CASSFSGTGGLYGYTF. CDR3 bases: TGTGCCAGCAGTTTCTCCGGGACAGGGGGACTATATGGCTACACCTTC.